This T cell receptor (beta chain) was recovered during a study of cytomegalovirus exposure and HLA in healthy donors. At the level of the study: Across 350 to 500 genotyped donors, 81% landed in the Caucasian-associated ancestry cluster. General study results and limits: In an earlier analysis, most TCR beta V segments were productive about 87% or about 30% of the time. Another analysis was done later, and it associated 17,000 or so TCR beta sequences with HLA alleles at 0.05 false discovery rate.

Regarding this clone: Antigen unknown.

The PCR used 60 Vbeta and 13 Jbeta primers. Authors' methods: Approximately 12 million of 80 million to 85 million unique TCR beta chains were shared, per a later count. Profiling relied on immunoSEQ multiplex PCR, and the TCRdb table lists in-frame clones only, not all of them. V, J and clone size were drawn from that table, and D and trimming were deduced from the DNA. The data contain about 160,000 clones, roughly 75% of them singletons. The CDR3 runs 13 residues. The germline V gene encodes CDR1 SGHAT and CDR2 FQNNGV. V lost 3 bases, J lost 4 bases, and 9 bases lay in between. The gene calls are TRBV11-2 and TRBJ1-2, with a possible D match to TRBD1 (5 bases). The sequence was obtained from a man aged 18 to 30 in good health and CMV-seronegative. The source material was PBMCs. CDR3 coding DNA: TGTGCCAGCAGCTTTGGCAGGGCCTATGGCTACACCTTC. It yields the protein CASSFGRAYGYTF.